The 2 T cell receptor beta chains presented below share a single source sample, sequenced in a study of PD-L1 blockade in urothelial cancer. The assay was immunoSEQ multiplex PCR, and TCRdb's table has in-frame clones only and misses some. Among 85,000 to 130,000 clones listed, around 90% were seen once. The sequences come from PBMCs, collected around atezolizumab (anti-PD-L1) treatment. The receptors stem from a woman of 80 years or more with urothelial cancer.

J is TRBJ2-1 and V is TRBV10-1, with 11 bases fitting TRBD2. This CDR3 contains 15 residues. The trim removed 6 bases at V and 5 bases at J, leaving 6 bases unmatched. The germline V gene has CDR1 WNHNN and CDR2 SYGVQD (reference sequence). The chain's CDR3 is CASSGGTSGNNEQFF. Written as DNA, the CDR3 is TGCGCCAGCAGCGGGGGGACTAGCGGCAACAATGAGCAGTTCTTC.

This sequence joins TRBV18 and TRBJ1-1; unclear D gene. Trimming cost V 3 bases and J 5 bases, with 10 bases left between them. Germline assignment: CDR1 KGHSH and CDR2 LQKENI. CDR3 length: 13 amino acids. The CDR3 loop is CASSPKGGTEAFF. The CDR3 DNA follows: TGTGCCAGCTCACCTAAAGGAGGAACTGAAGCTTTCTTT.